One sample yielded the 26 T cell receptor beta chains listed below, sequenced in a study of blood T cell repertoires in COVID-19. Profiled with immunoSEQ multiplex PCR; TCRdb holds only in-frame clones, not every one. The sample lists more than 250,000 clones; about 80% were seen once. Sequenced: peripheral blood. These receptors were taken from a human donor in a cohort sampled during active COVID-19.

This rearrangement joins TRBV19 to TRBJ2-3, with TRBD1 matching over 7 bases. This CDR3 has 16 residues. The trim removed 5 bases at V and 4 bases at J, leaving 12 bases unmatched. Germline V gives CDR1 LNHDA, CDR2 SQIVND (reference sequence). This CDR3 is CASSQNGQAGADTQYF. The CDR3 DNA reads as TGTGCCAGTAGTCAGAACGGACAGGCAGGGGCAGATACGCAGTATTTT.

V usage is TRBV19 and J usage is TRBJ1-1; D possibly corresponds to TRBD1 (6 bases). The V and J ends lost 4 bases and 1 base respectively, with 10 bases between them. CDR1 and CDR2 (germline): LNHDA, SQIVND (reference sequence). CDR3 size: 14 residues. The CDR3: CASSKQGRNTEAFF. The CDR3, as DNA: TGTGCCAGTAGTAAACAGGGAAGGAACACTGAAGCTTTCTTT. The variable domain in full, completed from reference TRBV19 and TRBJ1-1, reads DGGITQSPKYLFRKEGQNVTLSCEQNLNHDAMYWYRQDPGQGLRLIYYSQIVNDFQKGDIAEGYSVSREKKESFPLTVTSAQKNPTAFYLCASSKQGRNTEAFFGQGTRLTVV.

The rearrangement uses TRBV7-9 and TRBJ2-3; D might be TRBD1 (5 bases). Germline assignment: CDR1 SEHNR and CDR2 FQNEAQ (reference sequence). Trimming left V 4 bases short and J 10 bases short, with 15 bases between. This CDR3 is 13 amino acids long. CDR3 region: CASSSRTLLPQYF. DNA for the CDR3: TGTGCCAGCAGCTCCAGGACACTCCTGCCGCAGTATTTT.

The chain combines TRBV7-9 with TRBJ2-1; TRBD2 agrees at 9 bases. V lost 5 bases, J lost 7 bases, and 6 bases stayed unmatched. Germline V lookup: CDR1 SEHNR, CDR2 FQNEAQ (reference sequence). The CDR3 is made up of 14 amino acids. As DNA, the CDR3 is TGTGCCAGCAGCCCGGGACTAGCCCCAAATGAGCAGTTCTTC. This translates into CASSPGLAPNEQFF.

This clone has at least ten counts. The chain employs TRBV14 and TRBJ1-1; a weak D match, TRBD1 (5 bases). In germline, CDR1 is SGHDN, CDR2 FVKESK. V was clipped by 2 bases and J by 7 bases, with 14 bases between them. This CDR3 contains 14 residues. CDR3: CASSQLTGGSEAFF. The DNA for the CDR3 is TGTGCCAGCAGCCAACTCACAGGCGGGAGTGAAGCTTTCTTT. The full variable domain, completed using reference TRBV14 and TRBJ1-1, is EAGVTQFPSHSVIEKGQTVTLRCDPISGHDNLYWYRRVMGKEIKFLLHFVKESKQDESGMPNNRFLAERTGGTYSTLKVQPAELEDSGVYFCASSQLTGGSEAFFGQGTRLTVV.

The chain employs TRBV19 and TRBJ2-5, with a weak D call TRBD1 (6 bases). Germline CDR1 and CDR2: LNHDA and SQIVND (reference sequence). The CDR3 loop spans 14 amino acids. V was pared by 6 bases and J by 8 bases, with 19 bases between. The CDR3 protein is CASRGTGTRATQYF. As DNA, the CDR3 is TGTGCCAGTAGGGGAACCGGGACAAGGGCCACCCAGTACTTC.

The chain recombines TRBV3-1 (or the pseudogene TRBV3-2) with TRBJ1-1; unclear D gene. V was pared by 8 bases and J by 4 bases, with 14 bases between. Germline-derived CDR1 and CDR2 are LGHDT and YNNKEL (reference sequence). The CDR3 loop spans 13 amino acids. The CDR3 DNA reads TGTGCCAGCGCAACGGTCCCCGGCACTGAAGCTTTCTTT. The encoded protein is CASATVPGTEAFF.

The gene calls are TRBV5-5 and TRBJ1-3; D gene ambiguous. V was shortened by 0 bases and J by 4 bases, with 5 bases between the two germline ends. This CDR3 comprises 13 residues. The germline V gene has CDR1 SGHKS and CDR2 YYEKEE (reference sequence). CDR3 region: CASSLGAGNTIYF. The CDR3 coding sequence is TGTGCCAGCAGCTTGGGGGCAGGAAACACCATATATTTT. The full variable domain, rest sourced from reference TRBV5-5 and TRBJ1-3, is DAGVTQSPTHLIKTRGQQVTLRCSPISGHKSVSWYQQVLGQGPQFIFQYYEKEERGRGNFPDRFSARQFPNYSSELNVNALLLGDSALYLCASSLGAGNTIYFGEGSWLTVV.

This chain connects TRBV11-2 to TRBJ2-5; 11 bases fit TRBD2. The V and J ends lost 5 bases and 1 base, in that order; junction bases with no gene match: 6. Germline V gives CDR1 SGHAT, CDR2 FQNNGV. The CDR3 length is 16 residues. The CDR3 sequence is CASSRLAGTIQETQYF. CDR3 bases: TGTGCCAGCAGCAGACTAGCGGGGACCATCCAAGAGACCCAGTACTTC.

The CDR3 protein is CASRTTQNEQYF. The CDR3, as DNA: TGTGCCAGCAGGACGACTCAGAACGAGCAGTACTTC. The chain joins TRBV2 to TRBJ2-7, with D unclear. V shed 6 bases and J shed 5 bases, with 11 bases lying between them. CDR1 and CDR2 from the germline V gene are SNHLY and FYNNEI. This CDR3 has 12 residues. Full variable domain (remainder filled in from reference TRBV2 and TRBJ2-7): EPEVTQTPSHQVTQMGQEVILRCVPISNHLYFYWYRQILGQKVEFLVSFYNNEISEKSEIFDDQFSVERPDGSNFTLKIRSTKLEDSAMYFCASRTTQNEQYFGPGTRLTVT.

V is TRBV2 and J is TRBJ2-5, with TRBD2 identical over 9 bases. The CDR3 has 15 residues. CDR1 is SNHLY, CDR2 FYNNEI, per germline. The V and J ends lost 1 base and 5 bases, in that order; junction bases with no gene match: 5. CDR3 residues: CASSEGGTSWETQYF. In nucleotides, the CDR3 is TGTGCCAGCAGTGAAGGAGGGACTAGCTGGGAGACCCAGTACTTC.

V is TRBV2 and J is TRBJ2-5; 9 nucleotides agree with TRBD2. Germline CDR1 and CDR2: SNHLY and FYNNEI. The CDR3 runs to 14 residues. The V gene end was trimmed by 3 bases and the J gene end by 5 bases; junction bases not matched to a gene: 4. CDR3: CASSDSGSPETQYF. CDR3 nucleotide sequence: TGTGCCAGCAGTGATAGCGGGAGTCCCGAGACCCAGTACTTC. Drawing the rest from reference TRBV2 and TRBJ2-5, the complete variable domain is EPEVTQTPSHQVTQMGQEVILRCVPISNHLYFYWYRQILGQKVEFLVSFYNNEISEKSEIFDDQFSVERPDGSNFTLKIRSTKLEDSAMYFCASSDSGSPETQYFGPGTRLLVL.

V is TRBV11-2 and J is TRBJ2-7; a possible D gene is TRBD2 (6 bases). CDR1 SGHAT and CDR2 FQNNGV come from the germline V gene. CDR3 length equals 13 residues. Trimming removed 3 bases at V and 7 bases at J, with 13 bases between. CDR3 DNA sequence: TGTGCCAGCAGCTTGAGCGGGCCCTGGGAGCAGTACTTC. Translated, it gives CASSLSGPWEQYF.

The rearrangement joins TRBV7-6 to TRBJ2-7; D perhaps matches TRBD1 (6 bases). Germline CDR1 and CDR2: SGHVS and FNYEAQ. The germline V and J ends were trimmed by 5 bases and 0 bases, with 23 bases remaining between them. The CDR3 covers 18 residues. The DNA for the CDR3 is TGTGCCAGCAGCCCAAATAACCAGGGTCGGGGACACTCCTACGAGCAGTACTTC. It encodes CASSPNNQGRGHSYEQYF.

V is TRBV10-2 and J is TRBJ1-1; D is unresolved. Trimming took off 6 bases at V and 8 bases at J, with 13 bases between the two ends. This CDR3 spans 12 amino acids. CDR1 is WSHSY, CDR2 SAAADI, per germline. CDR3 region: CASRDLRGEAFF. CDR3 nucleotide sequence: TGCGCCAGCAGGGACCTTCGCGGGGAAGCTTTCTTT.

This chain joins TRBV29-1 and TRBJ1-2, with TRBD1 matching 8 bases. The length of the CDR3 is 11 residues. The V and J ends lost 4 bases and 6 bases, in that order; junction bases with no gene match: 1. Germline V gene lookup returns CDR1 SQVTM and CDR2 ANQGSEA. The CDR3: CSVGQGNGYTF. The CDR3 DNA reads as TGCAGCGTTGGACAGGGGAATGGCTACACCTTC.

The chain recombines TRBV11-2 with TRBJ2-7; no reliable D call. CDR3 length: 12 residues. Trimming removed 5 bases from V and 5 bases from J, with 10 bases in between. Germline CDR1 SGHAT, CDR2 FQNNGV. In nucleotides, the CDR3 is TGTGCCAGCAGCCAAACCGGTAACGAGCAGTACTTC. Its protein is CASSQTGNEQYF.

Written as DNA, the CDR3 is TGTGCCAGCATTCTGGACAGGGAAAATCAGCCCCAGCATTTT. This sequence encodes CASILDRENQPQHF. The V call is TRBV6-5, the J call TRBJ1-5, with 8 bases fitting TRBD1. The CDR3 contains 14 residues. V shed 7 bases and J 4 bases; nucleotides not matched to a gene: 6. Germline values: CDR1 MNHEY, CDR2 SVGAGI.

V gene TRBV28 combines with J gene TRBJ2-3, with D uncertain. The CDR3 runs 12 residues. Per the germline V gene, CDR1 is MDHEN and CDR2 is SYDVKM. V was shortened by 5 bases and J by 5 bases, with 8 bases between the two germline ends. The CDR3: CASSPLLDTQYF. The CDR3 DNA sequence: TGTGCCAGCAGTCCACTATTAGATACGCAGTATTTT.

The chain combines TRBV6-2 or TRBV6-3 with TRBJ1-4; 7 bases fit TRBD1. V lost 0 bases, J lost 4 bases, and 14 bases stayed unmatched. Germline lookup yields CDR1 MNHEY and CDR2 SVGEGT. The CDR3 has 19 amino acids. The chain's CDR3 is CASSYSTWDSSTLNEKLFF. In DNA form, the CDR3 reads TGTGCCAGCAGTTACTCGACATGGGACAGCTCCACACTTAATGAAAAACTGTTTTTT.

With respect to this clone: Additional DNA sequences in this sample encode the identical CDR3. The V call is TRBV5-1, the J call TRBJ2-7; TRBD1 agrees at 8 bases. This CDR3 is built from 14 residues. After removal of 4 bases from V and 2 bases from J, the junction contained 5 bases not matched to a gene. Germline-derived CDR1 and CDR2 are SGHRS and YFSETQ. CDR3 region: CASSPGTGTYEQYF. Written as DNA, the CDR3 is TGCGCCAGCAGCCCCGGGACAGGTACCTACGAGCAGTACTTC.

The genes are TRBV15 and TRBJ2-5, with no clear D. The CDR3 covers 11 residues. Trimming pared 4 bases from V and 4 bases from J, leaving 4 bases between. CDR1 LNHNV and CDR2 YYDKDF come from the germline V gene (reference sequence). CDR3 DNA: TGTGCCACCAGCAATCTAGAGACCCAGTACTTC. Residues: CATSNLETQYF.

On this clone itself: This specimen includes other DNA sequences encoding the same CDR3. The chain couples TRBV7-9 to TRBJ2-1; D is unclear. This CDR3 has 15 residues. The germline gives CDR1 SEHNR, CDR2 FQNEAQ (reference sequence). V was cut by 5 bases and J by 0 bases, with 11 bases left in between. The CDR3 nucleotides are TGTGCCAGCAGCCCCCTTGTTAGCTCCTACAATGAGCAGTTCTTC. Residues: CASSPLVSSYNEQFF.

The chain couples TRBV27 to TRBJ1-1; D unresolved. With 5 bases removed from V and 2 bases from J, the gap between germline ends came to 9 bases. This CDR3 is built from 13 residues. Germline values: CDR1 MNHEY, CDR2 SMNVEV (reference sequence). The CDR3 sequence: CASSPGQNTEAFF. The CDR3 DNA follows: TGTGCCAGCAGTCCAGGTCAAAACACTGAAGCTTTCTTT.

This clone was counted many times. V gene TRBV19 combines with J gene TRBJ1-6, with D possibly being TRBD1 (5 bases). CDR1 and CDR2 from the germline V gene are LNHDA and SQIVND (reference sequence). CDR3 length equals 13 residues. The V end was cut by 5 bases, the J end by 8 bases, with 10 bases between. The CDR3 coding sequence is TGTGCCAGTAGTTTTCTAGGGGATTCACCCCTCCACTTT. This sequence encodes CASSFLGDSPLHF.

This clone was seen a handful of times. The gene calls are TRBV4-3 and TRBJ1-3; D remains ambiguous. Trimming pared 0 bases from V and 0 bases from J, leaving 9 bases between. This CDR3 is built from 16 residues. Germline V gene lookup returns CDR1 LGHNA and CDR2 YSLEER. CDR3: CASSQDRQNSGNTIYF. For the CDR3, the DNA is TGCGCCAGCAGCCAAGATCGCCAGAACTCTGGAAACACCATATATTTT.